This entry lists 18 T cell receptor beta chains sequenced from one sample in a study of shared clonotypes between healthy human individuals. Naive CD8 cells were CD45RO-negative, positively selected for CCR7, excluding terminally differentiated effector memory CD45RA+ cells. Clones were sequenced by immunoSEQ multiplex PCR, and TCRdb holds only the in-frame ones, with some missing. The sample comprises about 2 million clones, about 95% of which are singletons, and about 1.1% rests with the top ten. Sequences were obtained from naive CD8+ T cells sorted from blood. All receptors derive from a man between 18 and 35 years old in good health.

This chain joins TRBV9 and TRBJ2-7; D gene uncertain. The length of the CDR3 is 13 residues. Trimming shortened V by 3 bases and J by 6 bases, and 13 bases separated the two germline ends. CDR1 is SGDLS, CDR2 YYNGEE, per germline. DNA for the CDR3: TGTGCCAGCAGCGCAGTGGAGTTATCCGAGCAGTACTTC. Translated, it gives CASSAVELSEQYF. The full variable domain, its missing parts supplied by reference TRBV9 and TRBJ2-7, is DSGVTQTPKHLITATGQRVTLRCSPRSGDLSVYWYQQSLDQGLQFLIQYYNGEERAKGNILERFSAQQFPDLHSELNLSSLELGDSALYFCASSAVELSEQYFGPGTRLTVT.

CDR3 residues: CASSLRESLAKNIQYF. DNA for the CDR3: TGTGCCAGCAGCCTCAGGGAGAGCCTAGCCAAAAACATTCAGTACTTC. The rearrangement joins TRBV11-3 to TRBJ2-4; D possibly matches TRBD1 or TRBD2 (5 bases each). The germline V gene has CDR1 SGHNT and CDR2 YENEEA. V was cut by 5 bases and J by 0 bases, with 14 bases left in between. This CDR3 has 16 residues.

The chain couples TRBV5-1 to TRBJ2-1; D is undetermined. From germline, CDR1 is SGHRS and CDR2 YFSETQ. Trimming left V 4 bases short and J 7 bases short, with 21 bases between. The CDR3 is made up of 16 amino acids. The DNA of the CDR3 is TGCGCCAGCAGCCCTGATTTCCAGGTCCGCGGAAATGAGCAGTTCTTC. The encoded protein is CASSPDFQVRGNEQFF.

Concerning this clone itself: The identical CDR3 is also encoded by other nucleotide sequences in the sample. This rearrangement joins TRBV6-5 to TRBJ2-7; 8 nucleotides align to TRBD1. Germline V lookup: CDR1 MNHEY, CDR2 SVGAGI. J lost 2 bases, V lost 3 bases, and 3 bases had no gene match. This CDR3 has 14 residues. CDR3 DNA sequence: TGTGCCAGCAGTTATGGACAGGGTACCTACGAGCAGTACTTC. It codes for CASSYGQGTYEQYF.

The chain uses TRBV5-5 and TRBJ2-1, with 7 nucleotides matching TRBD1. Germline lookup yields CDR1 SGHKS and CDR2 YYEKEE (reference sequence). The CDR3 is 16 amino acids. J was trimmed by 2 bases and V by 3 bases; bases with no gene match: 8. The CDR3 here is CASSSPGTATYNEQFF. CDR3 DNA: TGTGCCAGCAGCTCACCCGGGACAGCGACCTACAATGAGCAGTTCTTC.

The rearrangement uses TRBV27 and TRBJ2-2, with a tentative D call TRBD1 (5 bases). The CDR3 totals 16 residues. Trimming took off 7 bases at V and 2 bases at J, with 17 bases between the two ends. Germline V gene sequence: CDR1 MNHEY, CDR2 SMNVEV (reference sequence). Written as DNA, the CDR3 is TGTGCCAGCACTTTGGGGTACGGACAAAACACCGGGGAGCTGTTTTTT. Its translation is CASTLGYGQNTGELFF.

The gene calls are TRBV19 and TRBJ1-1; TRBD1 matches 10 bases. The V and J ends lost 6 bases and 2 bases, in that order; junction bases with no gene match: 9. The CDR3 consists of 16 residues. Germline V CDR1 and CDR2: LNHDA, SQIVND (reference sequence). The CDR3 loop reads CASREIGTGANTEAFF. The DNA of the CDR3 is TGTGCCAGTAGAGAAATCGGGACAGGGGCAAACACTGAAGCTTTCTTT.

This clone has a handful of counts. V is TRBV27 and J is TRBJ2-1; possible D gene TRBD2, 6 bases. V lost 1 base and J lost 9, with 16 bases in between. There are 15 residues in the CDR3. CDR1 is MNHEY and CDR2 is SMNVEV in the germline V gene (reference sequence). The CDR3 here is CASSLYAGSNAEQFF. CDR3 sequence (DNA): TGTGCCAGCAGTTTATACGCCGGGAGTAATGCTGAGCAGTTCTTC.

V is TRBV2 and J is TRBJ1-2, with D perhaps TRBD1 (5 bases). Germline CDR1 is SNHLY and CDR2 is FYNNEI. The V end lost 1 base, the J end lost 4 bases, and 16 bases lay between the germline ends. CDR3 length: 16 amino acids. DNA for the CDR3: TGTGCCAGCAGTGAAGAGGGACCCGCCGGGGGCTATGGCTACACCTTC. Translation: CASSEEGPAGGYGYTF.

As regards this clone: Additional DNA sequences in this sample encode the identical CDR3. The chain combines TRBV4-1 with TRBJ1-2; D is undetermined. Deletions cut 0 bases from V and 4 bases from J, with 6 bases between. Germline V gene sequence: CDR1 MGHRA, CDR2 YSYEKL. The CDR3 runs to 13 residues. The CDR3 DNA sequence: TGCGCCAGCAGCCAAGACTCAGGCTATGGCTACACCTTC. The encoded protein is CASSQDSGYGYTF.

The V and J genes are TRBV10-1 and TRBJ2-7, with 8 bases identical to TRBD1. Per germline, CDR1 WNHNN and CDR2 SYGVQD (reference sequence). CDR3 length equals 15 residues. V was pared by 2 bases and J by 3 bases, with 6 bases of the junction left unmatched. CDR3 bases: TGCGCCAGCAGTGAGAATATCGGACAGGGCTACGAGCAGTACTTC. Translation: CASSENIGQGYEQYF.

The chain has TRBV9 and TRBJ1-4; D is undetermined. The V gene's germline CDR1 is SGDLS and CDR2 YYNGEE. Trimming left V 4 bases short and J 8 bases short, with 15 bases between. The CDR3 runs 14 residues. Written as DNA, the CDR3 is TGTGCCAGCAGCCCCTGGGATTTAGGAGAAAAACTGTTTTTT. This codes for CASSPWDLGEKLFF.

The count of this clone is one. The chain links TRBV2 to TRBJ2-3; 11 positions match TRBD2. J gave up 0 bases and V 5 bases, and 1 base lay outside the gene matches. From germline, CDR1 is SNHLY and CDR2 FYNNEI. The CDR3 extends over 15 amino acids. The CDR3 loop reads CASSRTSGSTDTQYF. CDR3 coding DNA: TGTGCCAGCAGTCGGACTAGCGGGAGCACAGATACGCAGTATTTT.

This chain uses TRBV4-1 with TRBJ1-6; D unclear. CDR1 is MGHRA, CDR2 YSYEKL, per germline. Trimming shortened V by 3 bases and J by 3 bases, and 12 bases separated the two germline ends. This CDR3 has 16 amino acids. CDR3 in amino acids: CASSHTRDNYNSPLHF. In DNA form, the CDR3 reads TGCGCCAGCAGCCACACCCGGGATAACTATAATTCACCCCTCCACTTT.

The gene calls are TRBV5-4 and TRBJ1-1; unclear D gene. Germline CDR1 and CDR2: SGHNT and YYREEE (reference sequence). The CDR3 extends over 15 amino acids. V was pared by 0 bases and J by 1 base, with 10 bases between. In nucleotides, the CDR3 is TGTGCCAGCAGCTTGGCCTACAGTGAGAACACTGAAGCTTTCTTT. This gives the protein CASSLAYSENTEAFF.

This chain links TRBV15 with TRBJ2-7; TRBD1 might be the D (8 bases). The CDR3 is made up of 13 amino acids. The V end lost 5 bases, the J end lost 5 bases, and 13 bases lay between the germline ends. Germline V gene data show CDR1 as LNHNV and CDR2 as YYDKDF (reference sequence). CDR3 nucleotide sequence: TGTGCCACCAGCTCACAGGGGGGGAACGAGCAGTACTTC. As protein: CATSSQGGNEQYF.

In regard to this clone: An end of the junction does not agree with germline; a read error may underlie this. Different DNA sequences within this sample yield the same CDR3. V is TRBV6-5 and J is TRBJ2-7, with 7 bases lining up with TRBD1. CDR1 is MNHEY and CDR2 is SVGAGI in the germline V gene. The CDR3 contains 12 residues. The CDR3 bases are TGCGCCACCTCCGGGACAGATTACGAGCAGTACTTC. It translates to CATSGTDYEQYF.

In DNA, the CDR3 is TGTGCCAGCAGCTTCCAGGGCAACGCGGGGGATGGCTACACCTTC. Translating gives CASSFQGNAGDGYTF. The genes are TRBV11-2 and TRBJ1-2; a weak D match, TRBD1 (5 bases). V shed 3 bases and J shed 6 bases, with 17 bases lying between them. Germline V gene data show CDR1 as SGHAT and CDR2 as FQNNGV. The CDR3 sequence is 15 residues long.